Below, 18 T cell receptor beta chains from the same sample are listed, as sequenced in a study of cytomegalovirus exposure and HLA in healthy donors (dated by TCRdb to 2017 to 2019). Receptor amplification or capture employed the immunoSEQ multiplex PCR assay. For the multiplex PCR, a mixture combining 60 forward primers for TCR Vbeta segments and 13 reverse primers for TCR Jbeta segments was used. This is the immuneACCESS table as TCRdb keeps it, with only in-frame sequences that have V and J called. A part of the clones is gone; compared with another copy, unresolved V genes explain less than half, and the rest is unexplained. This sample holds around 180,000 clones; 70% to 80% were observed only once. 0.69% of the sample comes from the top ten. The source material was PBMCs. The receptor set was obtained from a woman between 40 and 50 years old in good health and CMV-seronegative.

The chain links TRBV7-9 to TRBJ1-2, with D perhaps TRBD1 (6 bases). With 5 bases removed from V and 9 bases from J, the gap between germline ends came to 19 bases. The CDR3 consists of 14 residues. Germline assignment: CDR1 SEHNR and CDR2 FQNEAQ (reference sequence). CDR3 nucleotides: TGTGCCAGCAGCCCCGGACAGACGGGTTTGCGCTACACCTTC. Its protein is CASSPGQTGLRYTF.

V usage is TRBV2 and J usage is TRBJ2-1; possibly TRBD2 for D (5 bases). The CDR3 covers 15 residues. The germline V and J ends were trimmed by 6 bases and 0 bases, with 12 bases remaining between them. The germline V gene has CDR1 SNHLY and CDR2 FYNNEI. This CDR3 reads CASSLGLSSYNEQFF. CDR3 in DNA: TGTGCCAGCAGCCTAGGACTGAGCTCCTACAATGAGCAGTTCTTC.

The chain uses TRBV6-5 and TRBJ1-6; D remains ambiguous. The CDR3 covers 15 residues. Trimming took 7 bases from V and 7 from J, leaving 17 bases between them. The germline gives CDR1 MNHEY, CDR2 SVGAGI. The CDR3 sequence: CASTPGRARNSPLHF. The DNA for the CDR3 is TGTGCCAGCACCCCGGGGAGGGCAAGGAATTCACCCCTCCACTTT.

This clone was counted a few times. This chain connects TRBV7-9 to TRBJ1-1; TRBD1 is a possible D gene (5 bases). This CDR3 region has 14 residues. Germline lookup yields CDR1 SEHNR and CDR2 FQNEAQ (reference sequence). Trimming took 3 bases from V and 0 from J, leaving 8 bases between them. The CDR3: CASSFRGMNTEAFF. Written as DNA, the CDR3 is TGTGCCAGCAGCTTTAGGGGAATGAACACTGAAGCTTTCTTT.

V is TRBV7-8 and J is TRBJ1-3; D gene ambiguous. The CDR3 runs to 13 residues. Germline CDR1 is SGHVS and CDR2 is FQNEAQ. V dropped 0 bases and J dropped 7 bases, with 7 bases sitting between them. CDR3 region: CASSLAAGNTIYF. CDR3 bases: TGTGCCAGCAGCTTAGCGGCGGGGAACACCATATATTTT.

V is TRBV7-2 and J is TRBJ2-7, with D possibly TRBD2 on 6 matching bases. The CDR3 contains 14 residues. The V gene's germline CDR1 is SGHTA and CDR2 FQGNSA. The V end was cut by 0 bases, the J end by 4 bases, with 10 bases between. CDR3 DNA: TGTGCCAGCAGCTTAGCGCGGGGTTCTTACGAGCAGTACTTC. Protein sequence: CASSLARGSYEQYF.

V is TRBV6-6 and J is TRBJ2-2; 7 bases are a match to TRBD2. V gave up 7 bases and J gave up 0 bases; unmatched junction bases: 8. Germline lookup yields CDR1 MNHNY and CDR2 SVGAGI (reference sequence). The CDR3 spans 16 residues. Written as DNA, the CDR3 is TGTGCCAGCACCTCTATAGCGGGTACGAACACCGGGGAGCTGTTTTTT. This gives the protein CASTSIAGTNTGELFF.

The chain combines TRBV19 with TRBJ1-3; perhaps TRBD1 as D (6 bases). Germline assignment: CDR1 LNHDA and CDR2 SQIVND (reference sequence). The V gene lost 7 bases and the J gene lost 0 bases, with 22 bases spanning the gap. This CDR3 comprises 18 residues. CDR3 sequence (DNA): TGTGCCAGTACCCGGACAGTCGACTACCTCCTCTCTGGAAACACCATATATTTT. Translating it yields CASTRTVDYLLSGNTIYF.

This clone was recorded once. The V and J genes are TRBV30 and TRBJ1-4; TRBD1 is a possible D gene (6 bases). CDR3 length: 13 residues. V shed 7 bases and J shed 10 bases, with 19 bases lying between them. In germline, CDR1 is GTSNPN, CDR2 SVGIG (reference sequence). Here the CDR3 reads CAFAVRGGGKLFF. The CDR3 nucleotides read TGTGCCTTCGCGGTGAGGGGAGGGGGAAAACTGTTTTTT. The full variable domain, completed using reference TRBV30 and TRBJ1-4, is SQTIHQWPATLVQPVGSPLSLECTVEGTSNPNLYWYRQAAGRGLQLLFYSVGIGQISSEVPQNLSASRPQDRQFILSSKKLLLSDSGFYLCAFAVRGGGKLFFGSGTQLSVL.

This chain links TRBV7-9 with TRBJ2-1; a weak D match, TRBD2 (5 bases). This CDR3 comprises 13 residues. Germline V gene data show CDR1 as SEHNR and CDR2 as FQNEAQ (reference sequence). V was cut by 6 bases and J by 4 bases, with 10 bases left in between. DNA for the CDR3: TGTGCCAGCAGTGAGCGGCAATACAATGAGCAGTTCTTC. Amino acids: CASSERQYNEQFF.

The V and J genes are TRBV20-1 and TRBJ1-2, with D possibly TRBD1 on 6 matching bases. CDR3 length: 11 residues. V lost 6 bases and J 5 bases, leaving 10 bases between the germline ends. Per germline, CDR1 DFQATT and CDR2 SNEGSKA (reference sequence). CDR3 DNA sequence: TGCAGTGCCAGGACAGTTTATGGCTACACCTTC. This gives the protein CSARTVYGYTF.

This clone was seen more than once but under ten times. The rearrangement links TRBV27 to TRBJ2-5; D ambiguous. Germline-derived CDR1 and CDR2 are MNHEY and SMNVEV (reference sequence). The CDR3 runs 13 residues. Trimming stripped 5 bases from V and 5 bases from J, with 12 bases between. The CDR3 loop is CASSPGSWETQYF. The CDR3 nucleotides are TGTGCCAGCAGTCCCGGGTCCTGGGAGACCCAGTACTTC.

The rearrangement links TRBV6-1 to TRBJ1-4; no firm D call. Germline-derived CDR1 and CDR2 are MNHNS and SASEGT. CDR3 length: 14 amino acids. V lost 8 bases, J lost 8 bases, and 18 bases lay in between. The CDR3 coding sequence is TGTGCCAGCGCCGACCCGATCGGCGGGGAAAAACTGTTTTTT. Translation: CASADPIGGEKLFF.

The J gene is TRBJ1-1, the V gene TRBV7-9; TRBD1 agrees at 11 bases. CDR1 is SEHNR and CDR2 is FQNEAQ in the germline V gene (reference sequence). There are 18 residues in the CDR3. V lost 2 bases, J lost 1 base, and 9 bases stayed unmatched. This CDR3 reads CASSLLVGQGAGNTEAFF. CDR3 nucleotide sequence: TGTGCCAGCAGCTTATTAGTCGGACAGGGGGCCGGGAACACTGAAGCTTTCTTT. Based on the CDR3 plus reference TRBV7-9 and TRBJ1-1, the full variable domain is DTGVSQNPRHKITKRGQNVTFRCDPISEHNRLYWYRQTLGQGPEFLTYFQNEAQLEKSRLLSDRFSAERPKGSFSTLEIQRTEQGDSAMYLCASSLLVGQGAGNTEAFFGQGTRLTVV.

This clone was detected a few times. This rearrangement joins TRBV5-5 to TRBJ2-3; TRBD1 is a possible D gene (5 bases). The CDR3 loop spans 14 amino acids. Germline V gene data show CDR1 as SGHKS and CDR2 as YYEKEE (reference sequence). Trimming took 0 bases from V and 2 from J, leaving 7 bases between them. The CDR3 region has the DNA TGTGCCAGCAGCTTGGGACAGAACACAGATACGCAGTATTTT. It translates to CASSLGQNTDTQYF.

This clone was found a few times. The chain combines TRBV9 with TRBJ1-1; 7 nucleotides agree with TRBD1. V lost 0 bases, J lost 1 base, and 6 bases stayed unmatched. This CDR3 is 16 amino acids long. CDR1 is SGDLS, CDR2 YYNGEE, per germline. The CDR3 coding sequence is TGTGCCAGCAGCGTAGATTTGGACAGGAGGAACACTGAAGCTTTCTTT. It specifies CASSVDLDRRNTEAFF.

The V gene is TRBV6-6, the J gene TRBJ2-1; the match to TRBD2 covers 8 bases. V dropped 0 bases and J dropped 10; count of bases not matched to a gene: 8. The CDR3 has 15 amino acids. Per the germline V gene, CDR1 is MNHNY and CDR2 is SVGAGI (reference sequence). The CDR3 is CASSYSTSGGLEQFF. DNA of the CDR3: TGTGCCAGCAGTTACTCAACTAGCGGTGGACTAGAGCAGTTCTTC.

The rearrangement links TRBV5-4 to TRBJ1-2, with 9 positions matching TRBD1. Per germline, CDR1 SGHNT and CDR2 YYREEE (reference sequence). V shed 3 bases, J shed 4 bases, and the junction held 10 bases outside the gene matches. The CDR3 contains 16 residues. As DNA, the CDR3 is TGTGCCAGCAGCTCGGGGACAGGGTCATGGGTCTATGGCTACACCTTC. It yields the protein CASSSGTGSWVYGYTF. Using reference TRBV5-4 and TRBJ1-2 for the parts outside the CDR3, the full variable domain is ETGVTQSPTHLIKTRGQQVTLRCSSQSGHNTVSWYQQALGQGPQFIFQYYREEENGRGNFPPRFSGLQFPNYSSELNVNALELDDSALYLCASSSGTGSWVYGYTFGSGTRLTVV.